This record looks at one T cell receptor beta chain sequence and its context. Its antigen is unidentified. Amplification targeted TCR beta CDR3 regions from RNA transcripts. HTBI primers were employed in a first-round RT-PCR of the TCR CDR3. MiXCR, applied by TCRdb to the multiplex PCR reads, yields one record per CDR3 protein. The sample lists 350,000 or so distinct CDR3 sequences; roughly 15% were seen once. Deletions cut 7 bases from V and 0 bases from J, with 11 bases between. Per germline, CDR1 SNHLY and CDR2 FYNNEI. The CDR3 contains 14 residues. The data belong to a study of T cells in Graves' hyperthyroidism and ophthalmopathy. Study-level results: Blood shared most expanded thyroid clonotypes above 0.001. From stable hyperthyroidism, ophthalmopathy was separated by a 13 V-J model.

Material for sequencing was blood. The sequence came from a woman under 40 with Graves' hyperthyroidism that later progressed to Graves' ophthalmopathy. J is TRBJ2-3 and V is TRBV2; the D gene is possibly TRBD1 (5 bases). In DNA form, the CDR3 reads TGTGCCAGCACCGGACAATTTAGCACAGATACGCAGTATTTT. Translated, it gives CASTGQFSTDTQYF.